These 10 T cell receptor beta chains came from one sample sequenced in a study of cytomegalovirus exposure and HLA in healthy donors. The PCR made use of 60 Vbeta and 13 Jbeta primers. TCRdb's copy holds only in-frame clones and misses some; the assay was immunoSEQ multiplex PCR. In the table there are hundreds of thousands of clones, 60% to 80% of which are singletons. Sequences were obtained from PBMCs. Every receptor here comes from a woman aged 25 to 39 in good health and CMV-seronegative.

The rearrangement joins TRBV11-3 to TRBJ1-1; 7 bases match TRBD1. CDR3 size: 14 residues. Looked up from germline, CDR1 is SGHNT and CDR2 is YENEEA. With V trimmed by 5 bases and J by 3 bases, 6 bases remained unmatched. DNA for the CDR3: TGTGCCAGCAGCCCAGGTAGGGGGCACACTGAAGCTTTCTTT. It codes for CASSPGRGHTEAFF.

Concerning this clone: One junction end does not reproduce the germline sequence, and a read error may be involved. This chain links TRBV5-1 with TRBJ2-7; TRBD2 agrees at 13 bases. Germline loops: CDR1 SGHRS, CDR2 YFSETQ. The CDR3 covers 18 residues. The CDR3 bases are TGCGCCATCAGCCCCTTCGGACTAGCGGGAGTCGCATTCTACGAGCAGTACTTC. It encodes CAISPFGLAGVAFYEQYF.

This clone was counted once. The J gene is TRBJ2-7, the V gene TRBV5-1; 9 bases match TRBD1. The CDR3 contains 14 residues. After removal of 0 bases from V and 6 bases from J, the junction contained 4 bases not matched to a gene. Looked up from germline, CDR1 is SGHRS and CDR2 is YFSETQ. The CDR3 reads CASSLEGTGTEQYF. The CDR3 nucleotides read TGCGCCAGCAGCTTGGAGGGGACAGGGACCGAGCAGTACTTC.

The gene calls are TRBV6-6 and TRBJ2-7, with D possibly being TRBD2 (5 bases). Germline CDR1 reads MNHNY; CDR2 reads SVGAGI (reference sequence). Trimming removed 6 bases at V and 0 bases at J, with 18 bases between. This CDR3 is built from 16 residues. CDR3 loop: CASSKPEGRSSYEQYF. CDR3 DNA: TGTGCCAGCAGCAAGCCCGAGGGAAGGAGCTCCTACGAGCAGTACTTC.

This clone was detected a few times. A much larger clone is a single base away; this may be a read error. The chain links TRBV30 to TRBJ2-2; 7 nucleotides match TRBD1. The end of the DNA fits TRBJ1-1 better, so the J call may be wrong. The CDR3 extends over 14 amino acids. Germline values: CDR1 GTSNPN, CDR2 SVGIG (reference sequence). CDR3 coding DNA: TGTGCCTGGAGTGCGACAGGGTTTAAAACTGAAGCTTTCTTT. As protein: CAWSATGFKTEAFF.

The V gene is TRBV6-5, the J gene TRBJ1-1, with D possibly being TRBD1 (5 bases). This CDR3 is built from 12 residues. Germline loops: CDR1 MNHEY, CDR2 SVGAGI. V lost 5 bases, J lost 5 bases, and 9 bases lay in between. CDR3 sequence reads: CASSLRGTEAFF. CDR3 nucleotide sequence: TGTGCCAGCAGTCTACGGGGGACTGAAGCTTTCTTT.

This clone was detected a few times. The rearrangement links TRBV6-5 to TRBJ1-2, with D hard to call. CDR3 length equals 15 residues. CDR1 is MNHEY and CDR2 is SVGAGI in the germline V gene. Trimming left V 0 bases short and J 2 bases short, with 10 bases between. CDR3 amino acids: CASSYSPQKNYGYTF. DNA of the CDR3: TGTGCCAGCAGTTACTCTCCCCAGAAAAACTATGGCTACACCTTC.

V and J are TRBV18 and TRBJ1-2; 10 bases fit TRBD1. Germline CDR1 and CDR2: KGHSH and LQKENI. The length of the CDR3 is 15 residues. Germline trimming cut 2 bases from V and 3 bases from J; bases unmatched to any gene: 3. This chain's CDR3 is CASSPVGTGDYGYTF. The CDR3 DNA reads as TGTGCCAGCTCACCAGTTGGGACAGGGGACTATGGCTACACCTTC.

The chain joins TRBV18 to TRBJ2-1; 9 bases map to TRBD2. From germline, CDR1 is KGHSH and CDR2 LQKENI. This CDR3 is built from 16 residues. Trimming at V came to 0 bases and at J to 2 bases, leaving 2 bases not matched to a gene. The CDR3 DNA reads as TGTGCCAGCTCACCACCGCCTAGCGGGGCCTACAATGAGCAGTTCTTC. Residues: CASSPPPSGAYNEQFF.

The chain recombines TRBV29-1 with TRBJ1-3, with no clear D. This CDR3 is 12 amino acids long. CDR1 is SQVTM, CDR2 ANQGSEA, per germline. The germline V and J ends were trimmed by 7 bases and 3 bases, with 10 bases remaining between them. This chain's CDR3 is CSATGIGNTIYF. CDR3 DNA: TGCAGCGCGACGGGGATTGGAAACACCATATATTTT.